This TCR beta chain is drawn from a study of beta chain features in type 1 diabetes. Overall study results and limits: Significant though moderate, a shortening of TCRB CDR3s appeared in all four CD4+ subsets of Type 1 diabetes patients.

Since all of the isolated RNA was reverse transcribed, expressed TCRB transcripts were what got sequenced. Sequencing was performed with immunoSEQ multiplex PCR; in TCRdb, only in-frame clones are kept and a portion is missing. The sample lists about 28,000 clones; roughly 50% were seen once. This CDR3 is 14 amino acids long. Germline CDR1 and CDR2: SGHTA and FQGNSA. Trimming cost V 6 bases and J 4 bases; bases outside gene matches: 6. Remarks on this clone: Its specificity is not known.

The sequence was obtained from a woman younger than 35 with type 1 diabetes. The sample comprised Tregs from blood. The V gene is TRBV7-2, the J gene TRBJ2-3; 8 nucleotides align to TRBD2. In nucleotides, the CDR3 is TGTGCCAGCAGTAAGCGGGAGCGCGCAGATACGCAGTATTTT. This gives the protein CASSKRERADTQYF. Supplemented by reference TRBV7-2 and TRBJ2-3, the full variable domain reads GAGVSQSPSNKVTEKGKDVELRCDPISGHTALYWYRQSLGQGLEFLIYFQGNSAPDKSGLPSDRFSAERTGGSVSTLTIQRTQQEDSAVYLCASSKRERADTQYFGPGTRLTVL.